A single sample gave rise to the 10 T cell receptor beta chains below, sequenced in a study of patients and donors after allogeneic stem cell transplantation. TCRdb reprocessed the RT-PCR reads via MiXCR and lists one record per CDR3 protein. The repertoire holds over 400,000 distinct CDR3 sequences, with 16% as singletons. Sequencing was performed on blood, either unsorted or a sorted T cell fraction (not recorded which). The receptors come from a human donor who was either an allogeneic HSCT recipient or a stem cell or donor lymphocyte infusion donor (not recorded which). It is not recorded whose cells these are; they may come from a transplant donor.

This clonotype was picked up a small number of times. CDR3 protein: CASSDMWGYIQYF. The CDR3 DNA reads as TGTGCCAGCAGCGACATGTGGGGGTACATTCAGTACTTC. The genes are TRBV9 and TRBJ2-4; D is possibly TRBD1 or TRBD2 (5 bases each). V was clipped by 3 bases and J by 8 bases, with 12 bases between them. This CDR3 contains 13 residues. CDR1 and CDR2 from the germline V gene are SGDLS and YYNGEE.

This clonotype has a handful of counts. The CDR3 sequence is CASSRASGQGAYGYTF. For the CDR3, the DNA is TGTGCCAGCAGCAGAGCCTCGGGACAGGGGGCATATGGCTACACCTTC. The V gene is TRBV7-2, the J gene TRBJ1-2; 12 nucleotides line up with TRBD1. J was trimmed by 5 bases and V by 5 bases; bases with no gene match: 9. Germline V gives CDR1 SGHTA, CDR2 FQGNSA. The CDR3 runs 16 residues.

This clonotype was detected only a few times. This sequence joins TRBV20-1 and TRBJ2-2; 11 bases match TRBD2. Germline CDR1 and CDR2: DFQATT and SNEGSKA (reference sequence). With 5 bases clipped from V and 3 bases from J, the junction kept 8 bases outside the gene matches. This CDR3 is 16 amino acids long. The DNA of the CDR3 is TGCAGTGCTTCCTTAGCGGGAGGGCCTGACACCGGGGAGCTGTTTTTT. This encodes CSASLAGGPDTGELFF.

This clonotype came up a few times. The rearrangement links TRBV29-1 to TRBJ2-3; TRBD1 matches 7 bases. V shed 5 bases and J 0 bases; nucleotides not matched to a gene: 5. The CDR3 sequence is 14 residues long. CDR1 and CDR2 from the germline V gene are SQVTM and ANQGSEA. CDR3 amino acids: CSVRTGSSTDTQYF. CDR3 DNA: TGCAGCGTTAGGACAGGTTCTAGCACAGATACGCAGTATTTT.

The table lists this clonotype with many counts. The chain links TRBV7-3 to TRBJ1-5, with a possible D match to TRBD1 (5 bases). V was trimmed by 5 bases and J by 2 bases, leaving 13 bases between them. The germline CDR1 and CDR2 sequences are SGHTA and FQGTGA. The CDR3 is made up of 15 amino acids. The CDR3 region is CASSPRGVGNQPQHF. As DNA, the CDR3 is TGTGCCAGCAGCCCCCGGGGGGTGGGCAATCAGCCCCAGCATTTT.

The CDR3 loop reads CASSFWLNYGYTF. CDR3 sequence (DNA): TGTGCCAGCAGTTTTTGGCTTAACTATGGCTACACCTTC. The chain couples TRBV12-3 or TRBV12-4 to TRBJ1-2; D unclear. The germline V and J ends were trimmed by 3 bases and 1 base, with 6 bases remaining between them. The CDR3 covers 13 residues.

The chain is built from TRBV6-2 or TRBV6-3 and TRBJ1-1; D call uncertain. V lost 5 bases and J lost 1, with 8 bases in between. Germline V gene sequence: CDR1 MNHEY, CDR2 SVGEGT. This CDR3 region has 13 residues. The CDR3 region is CASSRRQNTEAFF. CDR3 nucleotide sequence: TGTGCCAGCAGTCGAAGACAGAACACTGAAGCTTTCTTT.

CDR3 protein: CATSRVERPGANVLTF. DNA of the CDR3: TGTGCCACCAGCAGAGTGGAGCGACCTGGGGCCAACGTCCTGACTTTC. This chain joins TRBV15 and TRBJ2-6, with D unclear. Germline V gene lookup returns CDR1 LNHNV and CDR2 YYDKDF (reference sequence). This CDR3 comprises 16 residues. The V gene lost 1 base and the J gene lost 2 bases, with 9 bases spanning the gap.

A few counts support this clonotype. V and J are TRBV5-6 and TRBJ2-5; 12 bases match TRBD2. Germline V gene sequence: CDR1 SGHDT, CDR2 YYEEEE. This CDR3 has 16 amino acids. V shed 3 bases and J 1 base; nucleotides not matched to a gene: 4. The CDR3, as DNA: TGTGCCAGCAGCTCCCCGACTAGCGGGGGCCAAGAGACCCAGTACTTC. As protein: CASSSPTSGGQETQYF.

The chain couples TRBV27 to TRBJ2-3, with 10 bases identical to TRBD2. This CDR3 is 17 amino acids long. Per germline, CDR1 MNHEY and CDR2 SMNVEV (reference sequence). V was pared by 5 bases and J by 6 bases, with 14 bases of the junction left unmatched. The CDR3 nucleotides are TGTGCCAGCAGTCCCTCGATAGCGGGAGGTCCGAGGGATACGCAGTATTTT. The encoded protein is CASSPSIAGGPRDTQYF.